The text below deals with one TCR beta chain. Its antigen is unidentified. The entry originates in a study of T cells after yellow fever vaccination. Whole-study findings and limits: Across the CD4 and CD8 compartments, a small share of clonotypes was present in both. Once the booster was given, most primary-vaccination clones reappeared, at 95% to 97% for CD4 and more than 85% for CD8. The study found a weaker secondary response that peaked faster, day 5 versus 15.

The TCR cDNA carried a universal primer site and UMIs from 5'RACE template switching. Using its own MiXCR run on the 5' RACE reads, TCRdb lists one record per CDR3 protein. The sample gives hundreds of thousands of distinct CDR3 sequences, approximately 18% of which show up once; roughly a sixth is in the top ten. The CDR3 has 14 residues. From germline, CDR1 is SEHNR and CDR2 FQNEAQ (reference sequence). V lost 4 bases, J lost 6 bases, and 13 bases lay in between. The clonotype originates from a man in his late teens or twenties who received the YFV17D yellow fever vaccine. The chain uses TRBV7-9 and TRBJ2-1, with D tentatively TRBD1 (6 bases). The input for sequencing was PBMCs, taken before the yellow fever booster vaccination. The chain's CDR3 is CASSSNGQFNEQFF. In DNA, the CDR3 is TGTGCCAGCAGCTCAAACGGACAGTTCAATGAGCAGTTCTTC. Complete variable domain (other parts from reference TRBV7-9 and TRBJ2-1): DTGVSQNPRHKITKRGQNVTFRCDPISEHNRLYWYRQTLGQGPEFLTYFQNEAQLEKSRLLSDRFSAERPKGSFSTLEIQRTEQGDSAMYLCASSSNGQFNEQFFGPGTRLTVL.